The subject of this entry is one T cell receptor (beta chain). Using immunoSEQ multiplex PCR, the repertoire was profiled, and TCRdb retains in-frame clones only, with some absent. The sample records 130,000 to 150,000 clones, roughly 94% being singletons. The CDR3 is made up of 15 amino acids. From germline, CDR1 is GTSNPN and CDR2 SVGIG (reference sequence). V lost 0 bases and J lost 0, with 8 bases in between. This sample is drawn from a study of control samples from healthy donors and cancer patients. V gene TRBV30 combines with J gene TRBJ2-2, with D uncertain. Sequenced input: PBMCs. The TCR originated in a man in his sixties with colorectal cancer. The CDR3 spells CAWSVKATNTGELFF. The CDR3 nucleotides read TGTGCCTGGAGTGTTAAGGCCACGAACACCGGGGAGCTGTTTTTT.